This T cell receptor (beta chain) derives from a study of Graves' ophthalmopathy and Graves' hyperthyroidism. The V and J ends lost 4 bases and 2 bases, in that order; junction bases with no gene match: 17. CDR3 length equals 21 residues. Study-wide results and caveats: Thyroid clonotypes that were expanded above 0.001 frequency mostly also appeared in blood.

Amplified TCR beta CDR3 regions were obtained using RNA transcripts as template. RT-PCR in the first round used HTBI primers; a second-round multiplex PCR followed. Each CDR3 protein is one row after TCRdb ran MiXCR on the multiplex PCR reads. The sample includes 500,000 to 700,000 distinct CDR3 sequences, less than 45% seen only once; the top ten take around 4.6%. This clonotype was counted once. The target antigen is unknown. V gene TRBV12-3 or TRBV12-4 combines with J gene TRBJ2-7; 16 bases map to TRBD2. The TCR was taken from an adult man with Graves' hyperthyroidism. The sample taken for sequencing was peripheral blood or thyroid tissue (not recorded which). The CDR3 DNA follows: TGTGCCAGCAGTTCCAAAGGGACTAGCGGGAGGGCGCAGCAAAATACCTACGAGCAGTACTTC. Translated: CASSSKGTSGRAQQNTYEQYF.